These 20 T cell receptor beta chains were all obtained from the same sample, sequenced in a study of T cells in Graves' hyperthyroidism and ophthalmopathy. RNA transcripts yielded amplified TCR beta CDR3 regions. First-round RT-PCR targeting the TCR CDR3 was performed with the HTBI primer set. TCRdb reprocessed the multiplex PCR reads with MiXCR, giving one entry per CDR3 protein. Of about 400,000 distinct CDR3 sequences in the sample, approximately 13% were seen once. The sequenced material came from blood. These receptors were collected from a woman younger than 30 with Graves' hyperthyroidism.

The V gene is TRBV15, the J gene TRBJ2-2, with a possible D match to TRBD1 (6 bases). V shed 0 bases and J shed 1 base, with 21 bases lying between them. The CDR3 is 20 residues long. CDR1 is LNHNV, CDR2 YYDKDF, per germline (reference sequence). The CDR3 region is CATSRDTYSLMTGNTGELFF. The CDR3, as DNA: TGTGCCACCAGCAGAGATACCTACTCCCTCATGACAGGGAACACCGGGGAGCTGTTTTTT.

This clonotype was seen repeatedly, ten times or more. The CDR3 nucleotides are TGTGCTAGTGGGCGAAAGGCGGAAGAGACCCAGTACTTC. It translates to CASGRKAEETQYF. The chain is built from TRBV12-5 and TRBJ2-5; D is ambiguous. CDR3 length: 13 amino acids. V dropped 6 bases and J dropped 3 bases, with 11 bases sitting between them. The germline CDR1 and CDR2 sequences are LGHNT and FRNRAP. Using reference TRBV12-5 and TRBJ2-5 for the parts outside the CDR3, the full variable domain is DARVTQTPRHKVTEMGQEVTMRCQPILGHNTVFWYRQTMMQGLELLAYFRNRAPLDDSGMPKDRFSAEMPDATLATLKIQPSEPRDSAVYFCASGRKAEETQYFGPGTRLLVL.

This clonotype was recorded at least ten times. The rearrangement joins TRBV3-1 to TRBJ1-1; D remains unclear. This CDR3 is 15 amino acids long. The ends were cut back, 4 bases at V and 1 base at J, with 13 bases in the middle. CDR1 and CDR2 (germline): LGHDT, YNNKEL (reference sequence). The DNA for the CDR3 is TGTGCCAGCAGCCCGCGGGTTACAGCGAACACTGAAGCTTTCTTT. It is translated as CASSPRVTANTEAFF.

This clonotype has ten or more counts. The V gene is TRBV6-5, the J gene TRBJ2-7; D assignment may be TRBD1 or TRBD2 (6 bases each). This CDR3 comprises 14 residues. Germline values: CDR1 MNHEY, CDR2 SVGAGI. V lost 2 bases and J 5 bases, leaving 13 bases between the germline ends. The CDR3 DNA is TGTGCCAGCAGTTACGTTCGGGGGCAGGACGAGCAGTACTTC. It encodes CASSYVRGQDEQYF.

The rearrangement joins TRBV7-9 to TRBJ2-2, with D possibly TRBD2 on 6 matching bases. Germline assignment: CDR1 SEHNR and CDR2 FQNEAQ (reference sequence). The CDR3 covers 15 residues. Trimming cost V 4 bases and J 5 bases, with 14 bases left between them. The CDR3, as DNA: TGTGCCAGCAGCTCGAATGGGGGGTTAACCGGGGAGCTGTTTTTT. Translating it yields CASSSNGGLTGELFF.

The rearrangement uses TRBV7-9 and TRBJ1-1, with 7 bases that match TRBD1. The V gene's germline CDR1 is SEHNR and CDR2 FQNEAQ (reference sequence). This CDR3 region has 15 residues. The V segment lost 5 bases and the J segment 0 bases; nucleotides outside the gene matches: 6. This chain's CDR3 is CASSLNRGMNTEAFF. The DNA for the CDR3 is TGTGCCAGCAGCCTCAACAGGGGAATGAACACTGAAGCTTTCTTT. Filled out from reference TRBV7-9 and TRBJ1-1, the complete variable domain reads DTGVSQNPRHKITKRGQNVTFRCDPISEHNRLYWYRQTLGQGPEFLTYFQNEAQLEKSRLLSDRFSAERPKGSFSTLEIQRTEQGDSAMYLCASSLNRGMNTEAFFGQGTRLTVV.

Regarding this clonotype: A much larger clonotype is one base distant, so this may be a read error. V and J are TRBV7-2 and TRBJ2-3; no firm D call. V was shortened by 2 bases and J by 4 bases, with 16 bases between the two germline ends. Germline loops: CDR1 SGHTA, CDR2 FQGNSA. The CDR3 is 16 amino acids. The CDR3 spells CASSLPPGLTPDTQYF. Written as DNA, the CDR3 is TGTGCCAGCAGCTTACCGCCGGGTCTAACTCCAGATACGCAGTATTTT.

In this sample, this clonotype turned up many times. V gene TRBV20-1 combines with J gene TRBJ2-3, with 12 bases that match TRBD2. This CDR3 has 19 residues. In germline, CDR1 is DFQATT, CDR2 SNEGSKA (reference sequence). V lost 4 bases, J lost 0 bases, and 14 bases stayed unmatched. This CDR3 reads CSAIPFRTSGILSTDTQYF. CDR3 bases: TGCAGTGCTATACCGTTTAGGACTAGCGGGATACTTAGCACAGATACGCAGTATTTT.

In the case of this clonotype: Its ends do not fully match the called genes, so a read error is possible. This chain joins TRBV18 and TRBJ2-1; D is unclear. This CDR3 spans 14 amino acids. From germline, CDR1 is KGHSH and CDR2 LQKENI. The CDR3 DNA follows: TGTGTCAGCTCACCTCCCCCGACCTACAATGAGCAGTTCTTC. This sequence encodes CVSSPPPTYNEQFF.

This clonotype was detected ten times or more. V is TRBV6-1 and J is TRBJ2-1, with 12 nucleotides matching TRBD2. CDR1 and CDR2 from the germline V gene are MNHNS and SASEGT. J lost 6 bases, V lost 4 bases, and 4 bases had no gene match. The CDR3 loop spans 15 amino acids. CDR3 in amino acids: CASSGLAGEFNEQFF. CDR3 coding DNA: TGTGCCAGCAGTGGACTAGCGGGAGAATTCAATGAGCAGTTCTTC.

This clonotype was seen many times. The genes are TRBV6-1 and TRBJ2-5; 12 bases agree with TRBD2. Germline-derived CDR1 and CDR2 are MNHNS and SASEGT. The CDR3 covers 21 residues. Trimming removed 5 bases from V and 3 bases from J; junction bases left unmatched: 22. The CDR3 nucleotides are TGTGCCAGCAGTTGGCCCCGTCCCCGACTAGCGGGAGCCCCTGTCAAAGAGACCCAGTACTTC. Translating it yields CASSWPRPRLAGAPVKETQYF.

This clonotype came up many times. The CDR3 spells CASSLDTQTYNEQFF. The CDR3 nucleotides are TGTGCCAGCAGCCTGGACACCCAGACCTACAATGAGCAGTTCTTC. The gene calls are TRBV28 and TRBJ2-1; a possible D gene is TRBD1 (5 bases). The ends were cut back, 6 bases at V and 2 bases at J, with 14 bases in the middle. Germline assignment: CDR1 MDHEN and CDR2 SYDVKM. The CDR3 is 15 residues long.

This clonotype was seen ten or more times. The rearrangement links TRBV20-1 to TRBJ2-1; 10 nucleotides agree with TRBD2. The germline gives CDR1 DFQATT, CDR2 SNEGSKA (reference sequence). The CDR3 is 14 amino acids. The ends lost 4 bases at V and 5 bases at J; junction bases unmatched: 5. CDR3 DNA sequence: TGCAGTGCTAAGAGCGGGAGGGGTAACAATGAGCAGTTCTTC. Amino acids: CSAKSGRGNNEQFF.

Ten or more counts support this clonotype. The chain uses TRBV6-1 and TRBJ2-3; D is undetermined. Trimming took off 5 bases at V and 0 bases at J, with 9 bases between the two ends. This CDR3 contains 14 residues. Per the germline V gene, CDR1 is MNHNS and CDR2 is SASEGT. Here the CDR3 DNA reads TGTGCCAGCAGTTACTTGGACAGCACAGATACGCAGTATTTT. This encodes CASSYLDSTDTQYF.

There are many counts of this clonotype. The chain is built from TRBV6-6 and TRBJ1-2; no clear D. Deletions cut 2 bases from V and 0 bases from J, with 16 bases between. The germline V gene encodes CDR1 MNHNY and CDR2 SVGAGI (reference sequence). The CDR3 loop spans 17 amino acids. As DNA, the CDR3 is TGTGCCAGCAGTTACGATGGACGACGGTCGGCTAACTATGGCTACACCTTC. Translation gives CASSYDGRRSANYGYTF.

This clonotype was recorded a few times. One junction end does not reproduce the germline sequence, and a read error may be involved. The V call is TRBV7-7, the J call TRBJ2-1, with D possibly TRBD2 on 6 matching bases. CDR3 length: 14 residues. The V gene's germline CDR1 is SSHAT and CDR2 FNYEAQ (reference sequence). This chain's CDR3 is CASSSGLSSDEQFF. DNA for the CDR3: TGTGCTAGCAGCTCGGGACTTAGTAGCGATGAGCAGTTCTTC.

In its sample, this clonotype was seen a few times. The chain combines TRBV19 with TRBJ1-2, with D unclear. Between the trimmed V and J ends, which lost 5 bases and 4 bases, there was a span of 14 bases. Per germline, CDR1 LNHDA and CDR2 SQIVND (reference sequence). This CDR3 is 14 amino acids long. DNA for the CDR3: TGTGCCAGTAGTGAGACCTTGTCTGGCTATGGCTACACCTTC. Its translation is CASSETLSGYGYTF.

This clonotype was found many times. The V call is TRBV12-3 or TRBV12-4, the J call TRBJ2-1, with D unresolved. CDR3 size: 16 residues. Trimming removed 4 bases from V and 0 bases from J, with 13 bases in between. The CDR3, as DNA: TGTGCCAGCAGTTCCAGAGTCCGGAGCTCCTACAATGAGCAGTTCTTC. It translates to CASSSRVRSSYNEQFF.

This clonotype was counted ten times or more. The CDR3 nucleotides read TGCAGTGCTTTTTCGGGACAGCAAGAGACCCAGTACTTC. It specifies CSAFSGQQETQYF. V and J are TRBV20-1 and TRBJ2-5, with TRBD1 identical over 7 bases. Unmatched junction bases numbered 5, after V lost 5 bases and J lost 2 bases. Germline V CDR1 and CDR2: DFQATT, SNEGSKA (reference sequence). The CDR3 is 13 residues long.

This clonotype was observed many times. The genes are TRBV29-1 and TRBJ1-2; D not resolved. Trimming removed 7 bases from V and 5 bases from J, with 8 bases in between. CDR3 length: 10 residues. Germline CDR1 and CDR2: SQVTM and ANQGSEA. CDR3 sequence (DNA): TGCAGCGCGGAAGGATATGGCTACACCTTC. Protein product: CSAEGYGYTF.